A single sample gave rise to the 26 T cell receptor beta chains below, sequenced in a study of OX40 agonist ivuxolimab in advanced cancers. Profiling relied on immunoSEQ multiplex PCR, and the TCRdb table lists in-frame clones only, not all of them. Of roughly 70,000 clones listed, 80% to 90% are singletons. The sample was CD4+ or CD8+ T cells sorted from blood, taken in a trial of the OX40 agonist ivuxolimab. The origin of the receptors is an adult with an advanced solid tumor such as melanoma, head and neck, liver or kidney cancer.

This chain links TRBV28 with TRBJ1-2; 8 bases are shared with TRBD1. V lost 5 bases and J lost 0; bases outside the gene matches: 2. Germline CDR1 is MDHEN and CDR2 is SYDVKM. The CDR3 has 14 amino acids. The CDR3 region is CASSGQGPNYGYTF. In DNA, the CDR3 is TGTGCCAGCAGTGGACAGGGCCCTAACTATGGCTACACCTTC.

The chain employs TRBV27 and TRBJ1-6, with TRBD1 matching 9 bases. J lost 7 bases, V lost 7 bases, and 5 bases had no gene match. The CDR3 extends over 14 amino acids. CDR1 is MNHEY, CDR2 SMNVEV, per germline (reference sequence). CDR3 sequence: CASTADRGNSPLHF. For the CDR3, the DNA is TGTGCCAGCACCGCCGACAGGGGGAATTCACCCCTCCACTTT.

The DNA of the CDR3 is TGTGCCAGCATGTATTCCCGGGACAGGGGGACGAATGAGCAGTTCTTC. Encoded protein: CASMYSRDRGTNEQFF. V gene TRBV18 combines with J gene TRBJ2-1; 11 positions match TRBD1. The CDR3 loop spans 16 amino acids. Unmatched junction bases numbered 13, after V lost 8 bases and J lost 7 bases. The germline V gene has CDR1 KGHSH and CDR2 LQKENI.

The sample holds one count of this clone. The rearrangement uses TRBV5-5 and TRBJ2-7; the D gene could be TRBD1 or TRBD2 (7 bases each). This CDR3 is built from 15 residues. V lost 1 base to trimming and J lost 6 bases, with 17 bases between them. Looked up from germline, CDR1 is SGHKS and CDR2 is YYEKEE (reference sequence). The CDR3 loop is CASSLLSQGGGEQYF. The CDR3 nucleotides are TGTGCCAGCAGCTTGTTGTCCCAGGGGGGGGGCGAGCAGTACTTC.

V and J are TRBV7-9 and TRBJ1-2; D unclear. Per germline, CDR1 SEHNR and CDR2 FQNEAQ (reference sequence). V shed 8 bases and J shed 4 bases, with 11 bases lying between them. The CDR3 consists of 12 residues. CDR3 sequence reads: CASEWWGYGYTF. CDR3 DNA: TGTGCCAGCGAATGGTGGGGCTATGGCTACACCTTC.

The chain uses TRBV28 and TRBJ2-7; TRBD1 matches 10 bases. The CDR3 length is 15 residues. V lost 6 bases to trimming and J lost 9 bases; unmatched junction nucleotides: 14. Germline V gene lookup returns CDR1 MDHEN and CDR2 SYDVKM. The CDR3, as DNA: TGTGCCAGCAGAACAACCGGGACAGGGGATGTAGTGCAGTACTTC. It is translated as CASRTTGTGDVVQYF.

In this sample, this clone turned up once. The V call is TRBV19, the J call TRBJ1-4; the D is unclear. This CDR3 is built from 11 residues. The germline V gene encodes CDR1 LNHDA and CDR2 SQIVND (reference sequence). V was shortened by 5 bases and J by 8 bases, with 6 bases between the two germline ends. CDR3 loop: CASSEVEKLFF. In nucleotides, the CDR3 is TGTGCCAGTAGTGAAGTAGAAAAACTGTTTTTT.

The chain employs TRBV7-2 and TRBJ2-5, with 9 bases that match TRBD2. Near its end, the DNA agrees better with TRBJ2-7, so the J call may be wrong. The CDR3 consists of 14 residues. The V gene's germline CDR1 is SGHTA and CDR2 FQGNSA. CDR3 sequence: CASSPSGGSYEQYF. The CDR3, as DNA: TGTGCCAGCAGCCCCAGCGGGGGGTCCTACGAGCAGTACTTC.

The chain couples TRBV11-1 to TRBJ2-3, with TRBD1 identical over 7 bases. The CDR3 covers 14 residues. J was trimmed by 6 bases and V by 6 bases; bases with no gene match: 9. Germline-derived CDR1 and CDR2 are SGHAT and FQDESV (reference sequence). CDR3 bases: TGTGCCAGCAGGCGTGACAGGGACGGGGATACGCAGTATTTT. It is translated as CASRRDRDGDTQYF. The variable domain in full, completed from reference TRBV11-1 and TRBJ2-3, reads EAEVAQSPRYKITEKSQAVAFWCDPISGHATLYWYRQILGQGPELLVQFQDESVVDDSQLPKDRFSAERLKGVDSTLKIQPAELGDSAMYLCASRRDRDGDTQYFGPGTRLTVL.

This clone was seen a handful of times. The gene calls are TRBV30 and TRBJ1-5; tentatively, D is TRBD1 (5 bases). CDR1 and CDR2 (germline): GTSNPN, SVGIG (reference sequence). Between the trimmed V and J ends, which lost 4 bases and 0 bases, there was a span of 10 bases. This CDR3 comprises 14 residues. CDR3 sequence: CAWTSGNSNQPQHF. The DNA of the CDR3 is TGTGCCTGGACGTCAGGGAATAGCAATCAGCCCCAGCATTTT.

The gene calls are TRBV6-5 and TRBJ2-4; a weak D match, TRBD1 (5 bases). Germline V gene sequence: CDR1 MNHEY, CDR2 SVGAGI. The CDR3 is made up of 13 amino acids. Trimming took 7 bases from V and 9 from J, leaving 16 bases between them. CDR3 sequence (DNA): TGTGCCAGCAATCCAGGGCCCTCTGGCATTCAGTACTTC. Translating it yields CASNPGPSGIQYF.

The V gene is TRBV7-2, the J gene TRBJ2-3; no firm D call. Trimming removed 5 bases at V and 8 bases at J, with 8 bases between. The CDR3 length is 11 residues. In germline, CDR1 is SGHTA, CDR2 FQGNSA. CDR3 bases: TGTGCCAGCAGCCCCGTTGGTACGCAGTATTTT. This gives the protein CASSPVGTQYF.

The chain carries TRBV7-2 and TRBJ2-4; D possibly corresponds to TRBD2 (5 bases). The CDR3 length is 13 residues. Between the trimmed V and J ends, which lost 1 base and 6 bases, there was a span of 7 bases. Germline values: CDR1 SGHTA, CDR2 FQGNSA. This chain's CDR3 is CASSLGGSNIQYF. Here the CDR3 DNA reads TGTGCCAGCAGCTTAGGAGGGTCAAACATTCAGTACTTC.

V is TRBV7-2 and J is TRBJ2-5, with D possibly matching TRBD2 (6 bases). The CDR3 sequence is 13 residues long. Germline-derived CDR1 and CDR2 are SGHTA and FQGNSA. Trimming cost V 1 base and J 5 bases, with 8 bases left between them. The CDR3 DNA reads TGTGCCAGCAGCTTAGTTGGGGGGGAGACCCAGTACTTC. It encodes CASSLVGGETQYF. Complete variable domain (other parts from reference TRBV7-2 and TRBJ2-5): GAGVSQSPSNKVTEKGKDVELRCDPISGHTALYWYRQSLGQGLEFLIYFQGNSAPDKSGLPSDRFSAERTGGSVSTLTIQRTQQEDSAVYLCASSLVGGETQYFGPGTRLLVL.

CDR3 region: CASRRLAGVYEQYF. The CDR3 nucleotides read TGTGCCAGCAGGCGACTAGCGGGGGTCTACGAGCAGTACTTC. This chain joins TRBV6-1 and TRBJ2-7; 12 bases are a match to TRBD2. Trimming took 6 bases from V and 3 from J; bases not matched to a gene: 3. CDR3 length: 14 residues. Germline CDR1 and CDR2: MNHNS and SASEGT.

The chain recombines TRBV6-5 with TRBJ1-5; no reliable D call. CDR1 and CDR2 (germline): MNHEY, SVGAGI. The CDR3 is 14 residues long. V was shortened by 8 bases and J by 2 bases, with 13 bases between the two germline ends. CDR3 amino acids: CASREGSGNQPQHF. CDR3 bases: TGTGCCAGCCGCGAGGGATCGGGCAATCAGCCCCAGCATTTT.

The chain has TRBV6-4 and TRBJ1-3; D is undetermined. Trimming left V 6 bases short and J 3 bases short, with 15 bases between. The germline CDR1 and CDR2 sequences are MRHNA and SNTAGT. This CDR3 has 15 amino acids. The CDR3 protein is CASSLDSGYGNTIYF. The CDR3 nucleotides read TGTGCCAGCAGCCTGGACTCCGGGTATGGAAACACCATATATTTT.

This clone appeared a few times. The rearrangement joins TRBV6-1 to TRBJ2-4, with D uncertain. Germline values: CDR1 MNHNS, CDR2 SASEGT. The CDR3 runs 15 residues. V was clipped by 6 bases and J by 3 bases, with 15 bases between them. The chain's CDR3 is CASSAHEPGKNIQYF. As DNA, the CDR3 is TGTGCCAGCAGCGCCCACGAGCCGGGCAAAAACATTCAGTACTTC.

The rearrangement links TRBV18 to TRBJ1-1, with D possibly matching TRBD1 (5 bases). V was pared by 3 bases and J by 3 bases, with 11 bases between. CDR3 length: 14 residues. Germline values: CDR1 KGHSH, CDR2 LQKENI. The CDR3 sequence is CASSPPTGYTEAFF. The CDR3 DNA sequence: TGTGCCAGCTCACCTCCTACAGGATACACTGAAGCTTTCTTT.

The V call is TRBV5-6, the J call TRBJ2-1; either TRBD1 or TRBD2 may fit D (5 bases each). The ends were cut back, 4 bases at V and 3 bases at J, with 26 bases in the middle. The germline CDR1 and CDR2 sequences are SGHDT and YYEEEE. The CDR3 length is 19 residues. This CDR3 is CASSPRRGEEVANYNEQFF. In DNA, the CDR3 is TGTGCCAGCAGCCCAAGGAGAGGGGAAGAAGTAGCGAACTACAATGAGCAGTTCTTC.

This chain uses TRBV28 with TRBJ2-6, with D possibly called TRBD1 or TRBD2 (5 bases each). The germline gives CDR1 MDHEN, CDR2 SYDVKM. The germline V and J ends were trimmed by 3 bases and 2 bases, with 14 bases remaining between them. The CDR3 consists of 17 residues. Written as DNA, the CDR3 is TGTGCCAGCAGTTTGGCCGGGGCGGCGACTGGGGCCAACGTCCTGACTTTC. Its protein product is CASSLAGAATGANVLTF.

V gene TRBV6-1 combines with J gene TRBJ1-2, with TRBD1 matching 7 bases. Germline lookup yields CDR1 MNHNS and CDR2 SASEGT. The CDR3 is 13 amino acids. Trimming removed 8 bases from V and 4 bases from J; junction bases left unmatched: 7. CDR3 nucleotide sequence: TGTGCCAGCGAAAGGGACAGCTCCTATGGCTACACCTTC. Protein product: CASERDSSYGYTF.

The V call is TRBV6-1, the J call TRBJ2-5; the match to TRBD1 covers 9 bases. The CDR3 consists of 16 residues. V dropped 1 base and J dropped 5; count of bases not matched to a gene: 8. Germline CDR1 MNHNS, CDR2 SASEGT. This CDR3 is CASSEVGTGRRETQYF. The CDR3 DNA reads TGTGCCAGCAGTGAAGTGGGGACAGGGAGAAGGGAGACCCAGTACTTC.

The V gene is TRBV6-4, the J gene TRBJ2-7, with D perhaps matching TRBD1 (5 bases). Germline V gives CDR1 MRHNA, CDR2 SNTAGT. CDR3 size: 18 residues. V was clipped by 5 bases and J by 0 bases, with 23 bases between them. CDR3 region: CASSFGPEDNFYSYEQYF. The DNA for the CDR3 is TGTGCCAGCAGTTTCGGCCCTGAGGACAACTTCTACTCCTACGAGCAGTACTTC.

The chain links TRBV10-3 to TRBJ2-3, with 9 bases matching TRBD2. Germline loops: CDR1 ENHRY, CDR2 SYGVKD. V gave up 9 bases and J gave up 2 bases; unmatched junction bases: 9. CDR3 size: 15 residues. The CDR3 here is CAIRAGLAVTDTQYF. DNA of the CDR3: TGTGCCATTCGAGCGGGACTAGCTGTCACAGATACGCAGTATTTT.

This clone was detected a few times. This chain connects TRBV4-2 to TRBJ2-3; the D gene could be TRBD1 or TRBD2 (6 bases each). Germline V gives CDR1 LGHNA, CDR2 YNFKEQ. This CDR3 is 16 amino acids long. V lost 1 base and J 5 bases, leaving 16 bases between the germline ends. The CDR3 region has the DNA TGTGCCAGCAGCCAAGGGATACAGGGAGGAGGAGATACGCAGTATTTT. Its translation is CASSQGIQGGGDTQYF.